This T cell receptor beta chain is from a study of blood T cell repertoires in COVID-19. As for the study in general: Whether acute or convalescent, the COVID-19 samples came from the United States, Italy and Spain. T cells, B-cell-depleted T cells, or PBMCs provided the cDNA or gDNA that served as material.

This CDR3 spans 16 amino acids. The ends lost 2 bases at V and 6 bases at J; junction bases unmatched: 9. Germline V gene sequence: CDR1 MNHEY, CDR2 SMNVEV (reference sequence). Authors' methods: Counts of nucleated cells, estimated from reference gene primer amplification, were obtained. The data were produced by immunoSEQ multiplex PCR, yet TCRdb's version contains in-frame clones alone and is incomplete. The DNA gave D and trimming, while V, J and clone size come from that table. The table has under 400,000 clones, roughly 89% seen once; the top ten hold about 6.8%. This clone was detected only once.

This TCR came from a man aged 18 to 30 with active or convalescent COVID-19. This chain joins TRBV27 and TRBJ2-1, with 8 bases that match TRBD1. The sample was peripheral blood. CDR3 region: CASSLDTGGNLNEQFF. CDR3 DNA: TGTGCCAGCAGTTTAGACACAGGGGGAAACCTCAATGAGCAGTTCTTC.